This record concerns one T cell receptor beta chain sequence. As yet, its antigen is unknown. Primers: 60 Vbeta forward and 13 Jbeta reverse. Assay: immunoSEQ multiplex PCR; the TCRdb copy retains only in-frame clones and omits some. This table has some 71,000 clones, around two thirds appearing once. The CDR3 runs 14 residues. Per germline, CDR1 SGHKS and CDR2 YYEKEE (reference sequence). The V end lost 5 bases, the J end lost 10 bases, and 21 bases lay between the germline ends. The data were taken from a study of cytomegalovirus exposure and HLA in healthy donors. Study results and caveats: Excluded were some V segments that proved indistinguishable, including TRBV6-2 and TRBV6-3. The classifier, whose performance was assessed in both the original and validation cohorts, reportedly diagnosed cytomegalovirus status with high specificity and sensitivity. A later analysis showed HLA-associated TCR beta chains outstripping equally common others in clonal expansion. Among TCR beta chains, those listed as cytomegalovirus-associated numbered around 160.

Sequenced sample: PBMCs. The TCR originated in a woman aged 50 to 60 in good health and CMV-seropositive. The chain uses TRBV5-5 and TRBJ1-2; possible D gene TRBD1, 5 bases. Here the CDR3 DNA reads TGTGCCAGCAGGGCTACCGGGGGGGGAGCCGACTACACCTTC. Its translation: CASRATGGGADYTF.